The clone carrying this TCR beta chain was seen a few times. What it binds is unknown. The record originates from a study of T cell repertoires in aging, cancer and after chemotherapy. At the level of the study: The whole study produced a dataset of around 8.4 million TCR reads. Study findings and constraints: Age-matched healthy donors had significantly more diverse, less clonal blood TCR repertoires than untreated cancer patients. In cancer patients, declining TCR diversity with age involved lost richness and lost evenness.

TRB rearrangements spanning V, D and J were amplified using mixed TRB-A/B primers. TCRdb passed the multiplex PCR reads through MiXCR, listing each CDR3 protein once. Here the sample spans roughly 5,500 distinct CDR3 sequences, 25% to 35% being singletons. Amplification of TCR beta used genomic DNA extracted from peripheral blood. Germline-derived CDR1 and CDR2 are SNHLY and FYNNEI. The CDR3 covers 16 residues. Trimming pared 1 base from V and 0 bases from J, leaving 9 bases between. The source of this sequence is a human donor with a solid tumor. Material for sequencing was blood. The rearrangement uses TRBV2 and TRBJ2-2; D ambiguous. Here the CDR3 DNA reads TGTGCCAGCAGTGAAGGACGACGGACGAACACCGGGGAGCTGTTTTTT. Translation gives CASSEGRRTNTGELFF.